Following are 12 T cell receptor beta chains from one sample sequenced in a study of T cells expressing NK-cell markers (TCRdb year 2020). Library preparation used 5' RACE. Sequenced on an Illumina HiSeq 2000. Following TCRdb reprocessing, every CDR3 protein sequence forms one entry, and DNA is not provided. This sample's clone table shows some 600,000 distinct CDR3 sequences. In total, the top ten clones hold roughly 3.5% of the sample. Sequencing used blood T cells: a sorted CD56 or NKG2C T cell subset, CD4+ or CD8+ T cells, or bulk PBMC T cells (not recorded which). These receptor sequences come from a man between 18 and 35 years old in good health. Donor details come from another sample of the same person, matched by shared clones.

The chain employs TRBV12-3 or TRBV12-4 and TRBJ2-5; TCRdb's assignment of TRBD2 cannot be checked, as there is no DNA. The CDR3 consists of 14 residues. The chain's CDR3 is CASSSTSTGETQYF.

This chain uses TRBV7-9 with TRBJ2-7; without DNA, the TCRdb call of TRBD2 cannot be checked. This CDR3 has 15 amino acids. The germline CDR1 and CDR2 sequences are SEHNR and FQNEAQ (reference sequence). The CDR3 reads CASSFLAGGPPEQYF.

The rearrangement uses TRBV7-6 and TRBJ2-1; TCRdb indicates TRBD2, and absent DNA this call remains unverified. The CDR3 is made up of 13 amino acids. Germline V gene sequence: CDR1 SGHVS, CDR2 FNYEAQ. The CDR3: CASSSDGWGEQFF.

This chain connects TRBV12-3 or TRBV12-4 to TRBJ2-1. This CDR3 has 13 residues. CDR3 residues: CASSLDVSYEQFF.

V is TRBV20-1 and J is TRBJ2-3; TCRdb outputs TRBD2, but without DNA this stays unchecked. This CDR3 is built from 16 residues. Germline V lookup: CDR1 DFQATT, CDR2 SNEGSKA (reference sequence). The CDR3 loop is CSARGPSGRGTDTQYF.

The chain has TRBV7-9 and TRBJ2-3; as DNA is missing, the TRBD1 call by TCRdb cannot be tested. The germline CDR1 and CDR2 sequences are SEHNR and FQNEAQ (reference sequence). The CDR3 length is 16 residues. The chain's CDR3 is CASSGQAVLVMDTQYF. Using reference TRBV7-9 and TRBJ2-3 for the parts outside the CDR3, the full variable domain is DTGVSQNPRHKITKRGQNVTFRCDPISEHNRLYWYRQTLGQGPEFLTYFQNEAQLEKSRLLSDRFSAERPKGSFSTLEIQRTEQGDSAMYLCASSGQAVLVMDTQYFGPGTRLTVL.

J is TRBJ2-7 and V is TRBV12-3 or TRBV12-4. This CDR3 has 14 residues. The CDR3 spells CASSLLTSSYEQYF.

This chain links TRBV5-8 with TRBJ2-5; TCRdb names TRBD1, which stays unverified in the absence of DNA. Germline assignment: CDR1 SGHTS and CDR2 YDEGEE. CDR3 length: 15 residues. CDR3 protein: CASSLAAGGEETQYF.

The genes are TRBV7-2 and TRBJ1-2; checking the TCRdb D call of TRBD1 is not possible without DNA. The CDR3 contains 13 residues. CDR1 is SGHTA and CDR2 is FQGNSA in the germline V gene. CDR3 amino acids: CASNKDRDYGYTF.

CDR3 in amino acids: CASSLASSGRYYEQYF. The J gene is TRBJ2-7, the V gene TRBV7-2. CDR1 is SGHTA, CDR2 FQGNSA, per germline. The CDR3 totals 16 residues.

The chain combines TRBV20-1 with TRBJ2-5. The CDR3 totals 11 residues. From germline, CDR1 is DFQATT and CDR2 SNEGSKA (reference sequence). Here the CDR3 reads CSATGQETQYF.

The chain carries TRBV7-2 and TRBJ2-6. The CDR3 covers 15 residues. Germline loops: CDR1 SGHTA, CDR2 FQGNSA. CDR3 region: CASSPRVEGANVLTF.